This T cell receptor beta chain emerged from a study of T cells after yellow fever vaccination (dated by TCRdb to the late 2010s). Turning to the overall study: The SMART-Seq v4 Ultra Low Input RNA kit was used to prepare libraries from fractions with low cell numbers. Bulk PBMC replicates and cell subsets were isolated from blood drawn at multiple timepoints before and after both primary and secondary immunization. Two healthy male donors made up the cohort, one aged 18 to 30 years and the other aged 30 to 40 years. To follow T-cell clones before and after primary and booster YFV17D yellow fever vaccination, bulk TCR alpha and beta repertoires were sequenced over time. The paper's findings and limits, for the study overall: The secondary T-cell response was found to be weaker but faster than the primary response, with a peak reached on day 5 rather than on day 15. FACS-sorted repertoires could contain abundant contaminating clonotypes from the bulk population, so computational filtering was required. Because only a couple of donors were included in the study, the extent to which the findings can be generalized is limited. Most clones expanded after primary vaccination were re-detected after the booster (approximately 96% of CD4 and 88% of CD8), suggesting broad memory maintenance. A small share of clonotypes was detected in both CD4 and CD8 compartments, with the overlap likely arising from convergent recombination.

The germline V gene (reference sequence) yields LGHDT for CDR1 and YNNKEL for CDR2. The V and J ends are trimmed by 5 bases and 1 base, leaving 8 bases between them. Its CDR3 holds 13 amino acids, cysteine through phenylalanine. CDR3 DNA only is kept here, 39 bases in frame from base 1. Points on this clonotype: What this receptor recognizes is not known. It has no much larger one-base neighbor in the sample; base qualities were not kept.

Synthesis of TCR cDNA relied on 5'RACE template switching, a step that introduced a universal primer site along with unique molecular identifiers. Priming of cDNA synthesis was performed from both the TCR alpha and TCR beta constant segments. Two PCR steps were used to amplify libraries, with sample barcodes and sequencing adapters being added in the second step. Sequencing of libraries was done on Illumina HiSeq 2500 (2x100 bp) or NovaSeq (2x150 bp). The authors processed their data as follows. Demultiplexing of reads and collapsing into UMI consensus sequences were performed with MIGEC, and V(D)J alignment was carried out with MiXCR. Vaccine-responding clonotypes were defined with edgeR using replicate PBMC samples, requiring FDR below 0.01 and a log2 fold change above 5 up to day 15. Bulk clonotypes were assigned CD4 or CD8 identity according to which sequenced CD4 or CD8 repertoire held them at higher abundance. The public reads were quality trimmed at Q25 with fastp and then assembled into clones with MiXCR by TCRdb, keeping productive beta chains. Records with the same CDR3 protein are collapsed into one entry carrying the most frequent genes and DNA. In this record, the V and J calls reflect TCRdb's handling and not the investigators' own analysis. The sample table holds roughly 250,000 distinct CDR3 sequences, of which around 13% were seen once. Roughly 0.5% of the sample lies in the top ten.

The treatment or condition label corresponds to: live attenuated yellow fever vaccine strain. A standard Ficoll-Paque protocol was used to isolate PBMCs from peripheral blood. CD4 and CD8 T-cell fractions were isolated with Dynabeads CD4 and CD8 positive selection kits. TriZol was used to extract RNA from bulk PBMCs, from CD4 and CD8 fractions, and from dextramer-positive and dextramer-negative fractions. The chain is encoded by TRBV3-1 joined to TRBJ2-5, with an unclear D gene assignment. Sequencing used CD4+ T cells sorted from PBMCs, obtained 45 days after the yellow fever booster vaccination. This clonotype was obtained from a man aged 30-40 years who received the YFV17D yellow fever vaccine. CDR3 reads: CASSIRSQETQYF. The sequenced DNA: TGTGCCAGCAGCATTCGGTCCCAAGAGACCCAGTACTTC.